This T cell receptor (beta chain) originates from a study of cytomegalovirus exposure and HLA in healthy donors. Whole-study findings and limits: Later genetic work tied a missense DCLRE1C variant to beta-chain V and J trimming.

The length of the CDR3 is 15 residues. J lost 4 bases, V lost 5 bases, and 6 bases had no gene match. The germline CDR1 and CDR2 sequences are MNHEY and SMNVEV (reference sequence). Worth noting for this clone: Its specificity is unknown.

The PCR was carried out with 60 Vbeta primers and 13 Jbeta primers. Sequencing was performed with immunoSEQ multiplex PCR; in TCRdb, only in-frame clones are kept and a portion is missing. The repertoire holds 150,000 to 200,000 clones, with almost 85% as singletons. This receptor was identified in a woman in her 50s in good health and CMV-seronegative. This rearrangement joins TRBV27 to TRBJ1-2, with 11 bases fitting TRBD1. Sequences were obtained from PBMCs. CDR3: CASSTRTGGFYGYTF. The DNA for the CDR3 is TGTGCCAGCAGTACACGGACAGGGGGCTTCTATGGCTACACCTTC.